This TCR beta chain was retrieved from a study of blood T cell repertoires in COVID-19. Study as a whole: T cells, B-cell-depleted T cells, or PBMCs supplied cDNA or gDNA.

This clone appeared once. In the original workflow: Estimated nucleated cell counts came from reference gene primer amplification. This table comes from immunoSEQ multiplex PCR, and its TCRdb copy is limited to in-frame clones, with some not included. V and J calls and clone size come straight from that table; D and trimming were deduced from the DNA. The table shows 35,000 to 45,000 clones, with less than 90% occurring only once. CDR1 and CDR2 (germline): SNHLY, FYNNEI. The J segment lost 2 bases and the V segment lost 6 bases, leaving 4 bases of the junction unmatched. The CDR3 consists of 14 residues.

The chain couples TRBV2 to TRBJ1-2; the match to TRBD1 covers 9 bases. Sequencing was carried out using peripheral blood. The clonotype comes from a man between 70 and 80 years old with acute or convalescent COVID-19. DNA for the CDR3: TGTGCCAGCAGACCGGACAGGGGAAACTATGGCTACACCTTC. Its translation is CASRPDRGNYGYTF.